This is a list of T cell receptor beta chains from one sample in a study of spatial heterogeneity in lung cancer. TCRdb used MiXCR to reprocess the 5' RACE reads, holding one entry per CDR3 protein. The sample lists about 48,000 distinct CDR3 sequences, roughly 5.2% seen once, with 8.5% to 14% in the top ten. The sequences come from PBMCs, collected at surgery. Receptors were obtained from a male donor with early-stage non-small cell lung cancer. The CDR3 runs from the conserved cysteine through the conserved F or W. D genes are given only for firm matches.

TRBJ2-7 | . | TRBV9 | CASSVGLNYEQYF
TRBJ2-7 | TRBD2 | TRBV3-1 | CASSQDLAGTPRF
TRBJ1-1 | . | TRBV7-9 | CATLAGGVRGTEAFF
TRBJ2-5 | . | TRBV2 | CASSVFGLTQETQYF
TRBJ2-5 | . | TRBV7-9 | CASSLPSGGIETQYF
TRBJ2-7 | . | TRBV20-1 | CSAPEVNTGRGEQYF
TRBJ1-2 | . | TRBV19 | CATRKGGRGIDGYTF
TRBJ2-2 | TRBD2 | TRBV7-2 | CASSLDRPLTGGPNTGELFF
TRBJ2-3 | . | TRBV4-1 | CASSQGARGSGQYF
TRBJ2-1 | TRBD2 | TRBV11-2 | CASSFQLAAAGGPSSYNEQFF
TRBJ2-1 | TRBD2 | TRBV5-1 | CASSSGTRPHNEQFF
TRBJ1-2 | . | TRBV30 | CAWIQGVSYTF
TRBJ2-1 | TRBD2 | TRBV7-2 | CASSLVGQGSTSGRAVEQFF
TRBJ2-3 | . | TRBV6-1 | CASSERLASDTQYF
TRBJ2-5 | . | TRBV6-2/TRBV6-3 | CASSPLKGDEETQYF
TRBJ1-1 | . | TRBV5-4 | CASSTKLMRNTEAFF
TRBJ1-1 | . | TRBV19 | CASSIAGDTEAFF
TRBJ1-3 | . | TRBV27 | CASSLAGHSGNTIYF
TRBJ1-4 | . | TRBV27 | CASSRSRTEKLFF
TRBJ2-1 | . | TRBV7-9 | CAGGTRRGNEQFF